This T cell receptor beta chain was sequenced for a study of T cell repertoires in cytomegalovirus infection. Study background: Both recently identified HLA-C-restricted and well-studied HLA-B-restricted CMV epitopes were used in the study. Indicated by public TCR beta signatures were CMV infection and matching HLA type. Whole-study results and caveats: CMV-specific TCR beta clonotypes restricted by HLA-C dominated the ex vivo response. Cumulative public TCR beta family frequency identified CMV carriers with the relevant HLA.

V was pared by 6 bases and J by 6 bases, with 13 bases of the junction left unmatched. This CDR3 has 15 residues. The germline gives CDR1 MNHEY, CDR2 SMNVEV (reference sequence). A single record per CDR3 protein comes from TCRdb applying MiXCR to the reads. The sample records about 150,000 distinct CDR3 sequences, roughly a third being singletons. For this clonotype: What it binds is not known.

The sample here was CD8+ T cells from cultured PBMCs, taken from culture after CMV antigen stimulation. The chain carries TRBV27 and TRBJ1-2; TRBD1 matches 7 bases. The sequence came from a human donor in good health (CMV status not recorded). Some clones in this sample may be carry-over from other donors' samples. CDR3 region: CASSRGLSQGDGYTF. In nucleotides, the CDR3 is TGTGCCAGCAGCCGAGGGCTCTCTCAGGGGGATGGCTACACCTTC.